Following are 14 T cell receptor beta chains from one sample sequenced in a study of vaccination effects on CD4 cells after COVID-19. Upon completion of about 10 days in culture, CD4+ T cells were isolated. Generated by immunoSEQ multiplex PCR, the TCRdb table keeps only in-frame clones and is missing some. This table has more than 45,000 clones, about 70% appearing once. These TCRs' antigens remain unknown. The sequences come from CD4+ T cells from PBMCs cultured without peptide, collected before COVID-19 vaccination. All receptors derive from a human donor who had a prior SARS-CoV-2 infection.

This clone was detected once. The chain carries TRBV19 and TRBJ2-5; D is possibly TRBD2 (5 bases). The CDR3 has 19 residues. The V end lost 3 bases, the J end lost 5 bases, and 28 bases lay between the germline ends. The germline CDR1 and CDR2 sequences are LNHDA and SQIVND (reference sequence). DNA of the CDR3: TGTGCCAGTAGTATTGGGAGTAGCTCACGCCCCCCCTTCTTGGAGACCCAGTACTTC. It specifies CASSIGSSSRPPFLETQYF.

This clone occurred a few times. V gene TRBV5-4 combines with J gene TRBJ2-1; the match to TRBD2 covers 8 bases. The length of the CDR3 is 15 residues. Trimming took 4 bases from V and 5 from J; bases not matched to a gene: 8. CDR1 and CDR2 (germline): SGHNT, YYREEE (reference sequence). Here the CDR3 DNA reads TGTGCCAGCAGCCGGGGACTAGAACCAAACAATGAGCAGTTCTTC. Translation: CASSRGLEPNNEQFF.

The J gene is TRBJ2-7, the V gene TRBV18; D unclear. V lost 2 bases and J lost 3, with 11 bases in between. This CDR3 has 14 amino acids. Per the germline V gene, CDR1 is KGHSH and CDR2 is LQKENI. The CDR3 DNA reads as TGTGCCAGCTCACCAGGCGGTACCTACTACGAGCAGTACTTC. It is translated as CASSPGGTYYEQYF.

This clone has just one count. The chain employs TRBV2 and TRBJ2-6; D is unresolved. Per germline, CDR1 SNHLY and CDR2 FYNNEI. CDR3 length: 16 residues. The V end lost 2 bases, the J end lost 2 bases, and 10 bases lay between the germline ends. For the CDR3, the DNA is TGTGCCAGCAGTGAATATTCACCCCCTGGGGCCAACGTCCTGACTTTC. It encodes CASSEYSPPGANVLTF.

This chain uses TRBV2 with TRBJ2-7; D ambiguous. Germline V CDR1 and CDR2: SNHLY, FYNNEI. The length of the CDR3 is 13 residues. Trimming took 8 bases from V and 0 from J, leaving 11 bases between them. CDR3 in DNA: TGTGCCAGCGCTAAACCGCTCTCCTACGAGCAGTACTTC. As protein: CASAKPLSYEQYF.

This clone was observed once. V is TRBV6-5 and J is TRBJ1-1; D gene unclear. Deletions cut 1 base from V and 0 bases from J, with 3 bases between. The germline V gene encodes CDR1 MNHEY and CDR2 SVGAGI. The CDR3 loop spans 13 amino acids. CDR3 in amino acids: CASSYFMNTEAFF. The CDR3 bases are TGTGCCAGCAGTTACTTCATGAACACTGAAGCTTTCTTT.

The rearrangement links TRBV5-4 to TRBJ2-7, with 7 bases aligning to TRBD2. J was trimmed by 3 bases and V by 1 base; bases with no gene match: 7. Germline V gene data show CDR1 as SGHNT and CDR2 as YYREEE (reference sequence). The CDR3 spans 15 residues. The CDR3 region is CASSLSLAENYEQYF. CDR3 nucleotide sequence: TGTGCCAGCAGCTTGAGCCTAGCGGAGAACTACGAGCAGTACTTC. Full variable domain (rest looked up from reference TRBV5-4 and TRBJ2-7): ETGVTQSPTHLIKTRGQQVTLRCSSQSGHNTVSWYQQALGQGPQFIFQYYREEENGRGNFPPRFSGLQFPNYSSELNVNALELDDSALYLCASSLSLAENYEQYFGPGTRLTVT.

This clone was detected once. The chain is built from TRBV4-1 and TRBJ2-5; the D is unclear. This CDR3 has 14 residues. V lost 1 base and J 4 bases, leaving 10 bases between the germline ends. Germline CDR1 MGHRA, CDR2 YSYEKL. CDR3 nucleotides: TGCGCCAGCAGCCAAGCTCCCTTCGGAGAGACCCAGTACTTC. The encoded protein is CASSQAPFGETQYF.

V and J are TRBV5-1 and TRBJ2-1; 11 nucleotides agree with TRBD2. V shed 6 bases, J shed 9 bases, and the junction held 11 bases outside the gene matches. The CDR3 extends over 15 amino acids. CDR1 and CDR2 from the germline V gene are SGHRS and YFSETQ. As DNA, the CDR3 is TGCGCCAGCATCCCCGGGACTAGCGGTCTGAGTGAGCAGTTCTTC. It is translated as CASIPGTSGLSEQFF.

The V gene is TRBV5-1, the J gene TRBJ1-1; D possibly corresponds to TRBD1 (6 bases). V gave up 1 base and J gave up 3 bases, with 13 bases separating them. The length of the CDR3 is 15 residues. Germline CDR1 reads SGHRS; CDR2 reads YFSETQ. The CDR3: CASSLSGGRYTEAFF. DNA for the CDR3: TGCGCCAGCAGCTTGAGCGGGGGGCGGTACACTGAAGCTTTCTTT.

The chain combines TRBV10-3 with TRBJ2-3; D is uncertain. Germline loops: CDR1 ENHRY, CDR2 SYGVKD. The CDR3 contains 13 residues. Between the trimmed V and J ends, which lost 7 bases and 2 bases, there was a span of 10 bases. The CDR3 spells CAIKDLDTDTQYF. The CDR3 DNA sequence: TGTGCCATCAAGGATTTAGACACAGATACGCAGTATTTT.

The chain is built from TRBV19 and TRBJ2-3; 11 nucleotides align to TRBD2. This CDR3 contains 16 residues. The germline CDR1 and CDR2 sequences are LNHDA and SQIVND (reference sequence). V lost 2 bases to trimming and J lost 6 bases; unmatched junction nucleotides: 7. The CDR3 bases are TGTGCCAGTAGTATAAGGACTAGCGGGCTTTTTGATACGCAGTATTTT. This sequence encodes CASSIRTSGLFDTQYF.

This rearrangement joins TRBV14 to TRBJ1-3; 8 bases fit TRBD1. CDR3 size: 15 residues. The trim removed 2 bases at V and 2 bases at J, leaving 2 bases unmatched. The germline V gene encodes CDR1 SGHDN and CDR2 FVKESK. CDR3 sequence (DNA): TGTGCCAGCAGCCAACAACAGGGGGCTGGAAACACCATATATTTT. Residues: CASSQQQGAGNTIYF.

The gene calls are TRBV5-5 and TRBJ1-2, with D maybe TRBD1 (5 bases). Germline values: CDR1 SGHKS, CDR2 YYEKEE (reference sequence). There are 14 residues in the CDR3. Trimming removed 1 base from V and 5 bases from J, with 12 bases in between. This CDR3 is CASSLPREYYGYTF. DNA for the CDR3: TGTGCCAGCAGCTTGCCCAGGGAATATTATGGCTACACCTTC.